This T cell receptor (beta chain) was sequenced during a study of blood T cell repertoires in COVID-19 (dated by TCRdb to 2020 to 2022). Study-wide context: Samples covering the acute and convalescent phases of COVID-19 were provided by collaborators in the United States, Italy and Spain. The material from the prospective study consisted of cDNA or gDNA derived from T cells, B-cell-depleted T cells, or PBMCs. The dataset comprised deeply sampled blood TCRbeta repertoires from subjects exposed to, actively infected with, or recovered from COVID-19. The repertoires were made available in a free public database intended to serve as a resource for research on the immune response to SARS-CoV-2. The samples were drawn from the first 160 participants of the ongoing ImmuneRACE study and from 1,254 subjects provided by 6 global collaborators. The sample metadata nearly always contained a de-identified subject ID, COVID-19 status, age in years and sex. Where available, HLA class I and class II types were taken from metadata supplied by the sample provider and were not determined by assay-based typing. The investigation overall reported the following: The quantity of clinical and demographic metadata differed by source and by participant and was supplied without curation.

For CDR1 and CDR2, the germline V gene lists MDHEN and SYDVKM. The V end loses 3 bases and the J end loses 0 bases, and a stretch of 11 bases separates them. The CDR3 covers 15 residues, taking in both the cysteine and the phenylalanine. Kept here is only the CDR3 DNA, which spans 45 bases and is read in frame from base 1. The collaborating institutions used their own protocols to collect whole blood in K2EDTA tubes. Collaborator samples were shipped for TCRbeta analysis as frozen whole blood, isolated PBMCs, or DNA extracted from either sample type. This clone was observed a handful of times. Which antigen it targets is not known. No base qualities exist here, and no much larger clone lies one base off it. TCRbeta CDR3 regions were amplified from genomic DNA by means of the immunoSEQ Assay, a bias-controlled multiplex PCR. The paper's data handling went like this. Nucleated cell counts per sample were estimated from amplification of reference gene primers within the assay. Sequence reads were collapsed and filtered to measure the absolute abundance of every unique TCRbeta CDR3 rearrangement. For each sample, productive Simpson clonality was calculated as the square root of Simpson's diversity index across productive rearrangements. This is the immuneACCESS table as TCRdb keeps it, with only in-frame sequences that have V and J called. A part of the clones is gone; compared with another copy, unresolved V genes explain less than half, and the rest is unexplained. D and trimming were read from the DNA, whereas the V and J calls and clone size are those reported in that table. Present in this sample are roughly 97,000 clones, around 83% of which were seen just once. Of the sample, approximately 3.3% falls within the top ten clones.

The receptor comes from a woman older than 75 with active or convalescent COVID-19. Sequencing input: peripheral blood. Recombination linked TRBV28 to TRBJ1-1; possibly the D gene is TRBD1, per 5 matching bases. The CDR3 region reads CASSLAQGMNTEAFF. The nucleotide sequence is TGTGCCAGCAGTTTGGCGCAGGGAATGAACACTGAAGCTTTCTTT.